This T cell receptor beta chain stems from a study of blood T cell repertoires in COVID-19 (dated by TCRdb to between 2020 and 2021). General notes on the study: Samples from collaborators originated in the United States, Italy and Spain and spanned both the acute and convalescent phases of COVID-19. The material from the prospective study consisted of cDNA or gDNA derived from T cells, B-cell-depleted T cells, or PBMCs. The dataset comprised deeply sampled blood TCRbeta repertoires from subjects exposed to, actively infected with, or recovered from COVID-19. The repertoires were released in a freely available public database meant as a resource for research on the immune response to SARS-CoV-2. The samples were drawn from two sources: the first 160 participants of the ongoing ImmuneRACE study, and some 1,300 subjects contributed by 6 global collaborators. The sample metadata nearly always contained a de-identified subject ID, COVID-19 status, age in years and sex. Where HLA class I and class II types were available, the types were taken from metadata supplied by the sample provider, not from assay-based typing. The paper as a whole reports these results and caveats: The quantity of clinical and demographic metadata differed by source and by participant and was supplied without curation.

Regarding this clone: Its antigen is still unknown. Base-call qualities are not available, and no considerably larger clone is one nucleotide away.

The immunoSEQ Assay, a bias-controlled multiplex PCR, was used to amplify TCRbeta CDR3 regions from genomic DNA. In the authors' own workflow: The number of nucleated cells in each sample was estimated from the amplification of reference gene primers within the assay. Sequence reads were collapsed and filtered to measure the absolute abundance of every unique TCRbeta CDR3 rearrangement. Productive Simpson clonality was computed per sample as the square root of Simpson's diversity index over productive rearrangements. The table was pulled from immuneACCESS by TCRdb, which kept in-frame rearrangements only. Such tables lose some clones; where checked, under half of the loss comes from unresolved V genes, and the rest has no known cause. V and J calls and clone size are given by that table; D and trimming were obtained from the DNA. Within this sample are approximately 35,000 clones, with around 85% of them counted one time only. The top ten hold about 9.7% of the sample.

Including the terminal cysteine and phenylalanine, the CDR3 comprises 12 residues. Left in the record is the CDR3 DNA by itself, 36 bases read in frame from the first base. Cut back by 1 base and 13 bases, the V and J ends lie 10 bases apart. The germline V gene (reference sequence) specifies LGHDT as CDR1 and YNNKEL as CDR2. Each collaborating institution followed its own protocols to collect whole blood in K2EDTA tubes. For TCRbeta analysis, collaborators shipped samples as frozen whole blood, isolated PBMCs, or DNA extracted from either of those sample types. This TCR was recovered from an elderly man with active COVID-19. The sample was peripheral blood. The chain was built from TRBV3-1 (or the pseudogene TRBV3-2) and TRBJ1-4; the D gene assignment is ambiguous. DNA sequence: TGTGCCAGCAGCCAAGGCTATCTAGGACTGTTTTTT. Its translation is CASSQGYLGLFF.